This TCR beta chain originates from a study of cytomegalovirus exposure and HLA in healthy donors. Study-wide results and caveats: Researchers reportedly found TCR beta sequences accurately predicted most subjects' HLA-A and HLA-B alleles.

About this clone: Its specificity is not known.

This PCR relied on a set of 60 Vbeta primers and 13 Jbeta primers. Here immunoSEQ multiplex PCR was the method, and the copy in TCRdb shows in-frame clones only, minus some. This sample carries about 60,000 clones, 73% of them seen once, and the ten largest clones take under 6.5%. This CDR3 region has 17 residues. Trimming took 0 bases from V and 4 from J; bases not matched to a gene: 10. Germline assignment: CDR1 SGHDT and CDR2 YYEEEE. This rearrangement joins TRBV5-6 to TRBJ1-2; 9 bases map to TRBD1. Material: PBMCs. The sequence derives from a man between 50 and 59 years old in good health and CMV-seronegative. The CDR3 DNA reads TGTGCCAGCAGCTTGGGGACAGGGGCCGTTCACCTCTATGGCTACACCTTC. Amino acids: CASSLGTGAVHLYGYTF.